Shown below are 14 T cell receptor beta chains from a single sample sequenced in a study of T cells in Graves' hyperthyroidism and ophthalmopathy. The source material, RNA transcripts, was used to amplify TCR beta CDR3 regions. A first-round RT-PCR of the TCR CDR3 used the HTBI primer set. TCRdb processed the multiplex PCR reads anew with MiXCR; each CDR3 protein has one entry. The sample lists fewer than 550,000 distinct CDR3 sequences; around 22% were seen once. The sample was blood. The source of these receptors is a woman aged 25 to 45 with Graves' ophthalmopathy.

The chain couples TRBV12-3 or TRBV12-4 to TRBJ1-5; D is uncertain. The CDR3 consists of 12 residues. V lost 7 bases to trimming and J lost 6 bases, with 10 bases between them. The CDR3 bases are TGTGCCAGCACCCGGCGGGGTCAGCCCCAGCATTTT. Translating it yields CASTRRGQPQHF.

The chain joins TRBV4-1 to TRBJ1-2; no definite D call. The CDR3 contains 14 residues. CDR1 and CDR2 (germline): MGHRA, YSYEKL. Trimming removed 1 base from V and 6 bases from J, with 12 bases in between. CDR3 loop: CASSQVNRLNGYTF. The CDR3 region has the DNA TGCGCCAGCAGCCAAGTTAACAGACTTAATGGCTACACCTTC.

The chain combines TRBV4-3 with TRBJ1-1; 9 bases are shared with TRBD1. Germline V lookup: CDR1 LGHNA, CDR2 YSLEER. The CDR3 runs to 15 residues. The J segment lost 6 bases and the V segment lost 3 bases, leaving 8 bases of the junction unmatched. CDR3 loop: CASSHGTGYGAEAFF. In DNA, the CDR3 is TGCGCCAGCAGCCACGGGACAGGGTACGGGGCTGAAGCTTTCTTT.

This clonotype was seen many times. Its ends do not fully match the called genes, so a read error is possible. The chain is built from TRBV6-5 and TRBJ1-1; no firm D call. The CDR3 is 13 residues long. Germline CDR1 MNHEY, CDR2 SVGAGI. CDR3 sequence: CASRYYDGGEAFF. The CDR3 nucleotides read TGTGCCAGCAGATACTACGACGGCGGCGAAGCTTTCTTT.

DNA for the CDR3: TGTGCCTGGAGTCGGGACAGAGACATTCAGTACTTC. Protein product: CAWSRDRDIQYF. The chain employs TRBV30 and TRBJ2-4; 7 bases agree with TRBD1. CDR3 length equals 12 residues. Per the germline V gene, CDR1 is GTSNPN and CDR2 is SVGIG (reference sequence). The trim removed 2 bases at V and 8 bases at J, leaving 3 bases unmatched. The full variable domain, completed using reference TRBV30 and TRBJ2-4, is SQTIHQWPATLVQPVGSPLSLECTVEGTSNPNLYWYRQAAGRGLQLLFYSVGIGQISSEVPQNLSASRPQDRQFILSSKKLLLSDSGFYLCAWSRDRDIQYFGAGTRLSVL.

This clonotype was found many times. The chain is built from TRBV6-1 and TRBJ1-5; unclear D gene. The CDR3 totals 12 residues. The germline V gene has CDR1 MNHNS and CDR2 SASEGT. Trimming took 7 bases from V and 2 from J, leaving 6 bases between them. Here the CDR3 reads CASKGGNQPQHF. DNA for the CDR3: TGTGCCAGCAAAGGCGGCAATCAGCCCCAGCATTTT.

This clonotype was detected ten times or more. This chain uses TRBV9 with TRBJ1-5; D might be TRBD1 (6 bases). CDR3 length equals 14 residues. Germline V lookup: CDR1 SGDLS, CDR2 YYNGEE. The germline V and J ends were trimmed by 3 bases and 5 bases, with 12 bases remaining between them. CDR3 loop: CASSETGLDQPQHF. In nucleotides, the CDR3 is TGTGCCAGCAGCGAGACAGGCCTGGATCAGCCCCAGCATTTT.

The chain couples TRBV30 to TRBJ2-7; tentatively, D is TRBD2 (6 bases). CDR1 and CDR2 (germline): GTSNPN, SVGIG (reference sequence). CDR3 length: 13 residues. V lost 2 bases and J lost 4, with 12 bases in between. The CDR3 DNA follows: TGTGCCTGGAGTTTGCGGGGCCTTTACGAGCAGTACTTC. As protein: CAWSLRGLYEQYF.

The rearrangement links TRBV7-2 to TRBJ2-7; 10 bases are a match to TRBD2. The V gene end was trimmed by 5 bases and the J gene end by 7 bases; junction bases not matched to a gene: 8. The CDR3 is 14 amino acids. Germline CDR1 SGHTA, CDR2 FQGNSA. CDR3 in DNA: TGTGCCAGCAGCCGCACCGGGACTAGCGCAGAGCAGTACTTC. Translating gives CASSRTGTSAEQYF.

The chain joins TRBV7-9 to TRBJ2-2; no reliable D call. The CDR3 extends over 11 amino acids. Per the germline V gene, CDR1 is SEHNR and CDR2 is FQNEAQ (reference sequence). Between the trimmed V and J ends, which lost 7 bases and 9 bases, there was a span of 9 bases. CDR3 protein: CASTLGWELFF. The DNA for the CDR3 is TGTGCCAGCACTCTGGGTTGGGAGCTGTTTTTT.

The rearrangement uses TRBV15 and TRBJ1-1; D is ambiguous. This CDR3 has 14 residues. V was trimmed by 8 bases and J by 1 base, leaving 14 bases between them. Germline V gene data show CDR1 as LNHNV and CDR2 as YYDKDF (reference sequence). The CDR3 loop is CATLRGTGNTEAFF. In nucleotides, the CDR3 is TGTGCCACCCTCCGCGGAACGGGGAACACTGAAGCTTTCTTT.

V is TRBV11-1 and J is TRBJ2-7, with D hard to call. The CDR3 runs to 12 residues. Germline assignment: CDR1 SGHAT and CDR2 FQDESV (reference sequence). V gave up 5 bases and J gave up 9 bases, with 14 bases separating them. The CDR3 sequence: CASSQWRWLQYF. DNA of the CDR3: TGTGCCAGCAGCCAGTGGAGATGGTTGCAGTACTTC.

In this sample, this clonotype turned up a few times. The chain employs TRBV12-3 or TRBV12-4 and TRBJ1-2, with 8 bases matching TRBD1. The junction had 8 bases not matched to a gene; V was cut back by 6 bases and J by 2 bases. The CDR3 runs to 15 residues. CDR3 region: CASSPRTGLNYGYTF. In DNA, the CDR3 is TGTGCCAGCAGCCCCAGGACAGGGCTAAACTATGGCTACACCTTC.

The chain joins TRBV20-1 to TRBJ2-5; D unresolved. The V end lost 4 bases, the J end lost 5 bases, and 23 bases lay between the germline ends. This CDR3 contains 16 residues. Germline lookup yields CDR1 DFQATT and CDR2 SNEGSKA (reference sequence). As DNA, the CDR3 is TGCAGTGCTACCACCCGGCCGGCCACCCCTGGGGAGACCCAGTACTTC. Residues: CSATTRPATPGETQYF.